This T cell receptor beta chain was captured by sequencing in a study of neurological immune-mediated disorders. Study-level points and caveats: Private repertoires in all groups were suggested, as expanded clones shared no CDR3 amino acid sequences across subjects.

CDR1 and CDR2 from the germline V gene are MGHDK and SYGVNS. Deletions cut 1 base from V and 2 bases from J, with 11 bases between. The CDR3 length is 15 residues. TCRdb independently ran MiXCR on the 5' RACE reads; one entry per CDR3 protein. The table includes about 50,000 distinct CDR3 sequences, 3% to 3.5% detected once. This clonotype was observed many times. Its target is unknown. The specimen was PBMCs. The rearrangement uses TRBV25-1 and TRBJ1-2, with a possible D match to TRBD1 (5 bases). The TCR sequence derives from a middle-aged man with multiple sclerosis. The CDR3 DNA sequence: TGTGCCAGCAGTGAATTTCAGGGCCCAAACTATGGCTACACCTTC. This codes for CASSEFQGPNYGYTF.